The rows below give T cell receptor beta chains drawn from one sample of a study of blood T cell repertoires in COVID-19. TCRdb keeps only in-frame clones here, not all; method: immunoSEQ multiplex PCR. The data show around 170,000 clones, with approximately 84% seen just once and more than 10% held by the top ten. Sequencing used PBMCs or T cells enriched from blood (not recorded which). These TCRs come from a man over 45 who had recovered from COVID-19. Each CDR3 is given with its conserved first and last residue. The order of the fields is J gene, clone size, V gene, D gene, CDR3 protein, CDR3 DNA. D genes are given only for firm matches. A row's size may be missing; if present it is once, few, many or a size class.

J gene: TRBJ2-6
clone size: -
V gene: TRBV28
D gene: -
CDR3 protein: CASSWVATTGSGANVLTF
CDR3 DNA: TGTGCCAGCAGTTGGGTTGCAACAACAGGGTCAGGGGCCAACGTCCTGACTTTC

J gene: TRBJ1-1
clone size: -
V gene: TRBV29-1
D gene: TRBD1
CDR3 protein: CSVVRGATEAFF
CDR3 DNA: TGCAGCGTTGTCAGGGGGGCGACTGAAGCTTTCTTT

J gene: TRBJ1-4
clone size: -
V gene: TRBV2
D gene: -
CDR3 protein: CASSEVRGDEKLFF
CDR3 DNA: TGTGCCAGCAGCGAAGTCAGGGGAGATGAAAAACTGTTTTTT

J gene: TRBJ2-7
clone size: -
V gene: TRBV28
D gene: TRBD1
CDR3 protein: CASSQYRGYEQYF
CDR3 DNA: TGTGCCAGCAGCCAATACAGGGGTTACGAGCAGTACTTC

J gene: TRBJ1-1
clone size: -
V gene: TRBV20-1
D gene: TRBD1
CDR3 protein: CSAKWDRGAFF
CDR3 DNA: TGCAGTGCTAAGTGGGACAGGGGTGCTTTCTTT

J gene: TRBJ2-7
clone size: -
V gene: TRBV21-1
D gene: -
CDR3 protein: CASSEAGMEDEQYF
CDR3 DNA: TGTGCCAGCAGCGAAGCGGGCATGGAAGACGAGCAGTACTTC

J gene: TRBJ2-3
clone size: once
V gene: TRBV27
D gene: -
CDR3 protein: CASSLLGTSTDTQYF
CDR3 DNA: TGTGCCAGCAGTCTCCTTGGGACAAGCACAGATACGCAGTATTTT

J gene: TRBJ1-2
clone size: -
V gene: TRBV6-6
D gene: TRBD1
CDR3 protein: CASANWGQTNYGYTF
CDR3 DNA: TGTGCCAGCGCGAATTGGGGACAGACAAACTATGGCTACACCTTC

J gene: TRBJ1-4
clone size: -
V gene: TRBV29-1
D gene: -
CDR3 protein: CSVGGFNEKLFF
CDR3 DNA: TGCAGCGTGGGGGGTTTTAATGAAAAACTGTTTTTT

J gene: TRBJ1-1
clone size: -
V gene: TRBV4-2
D gene: TRBD1
CDR3 protein: CASSQVTGRGTEAFF
CDR3 DNA: TGTGCCAGCAGCCAAGTGACAGGGAGAGGCACTGAAGCTTTCTTT

J gene: TRBJ2-1
clone size: once
V gene: TRBV2
D gene: TRBD2
CDR3 protein: CASSESPSGGWNEQFF
CDR3 DNA: TGTGCCAGCAGTGAATCACCTAGCGGGGGGTGGAATGAGCAGTTCTTC

J gene: TRBJ2-1
clone size: -
V gene: TRBV3-1/TRBV3-2
D gene: TRBD2
CDR3 protein: CASSPQRGVWNEQFF
CDR3 DNA: TGTGCCAGCAGCCCCCAGCGGGGGGTTTGGAATGAGCAGTTCTTC

J gene: TRBJ1-1
clone size: -
V gene: TRBV19
D gene: TRBD1
CDR3 protein: CASRDALLGQQNTEAFF
CDR3 DNA: TGTGCCAGTAGGGATGCCCTTTTGGGACAGCAGAACACTGAAGCTTTCTTT

J gene: TRBJ2-5
clone size: -
V gene: TRBV24-1
D gene: -
CDR3 protein: CATSDIGDTFQETQYF
CDR3 DNA: TGTGCCACCAGTGATATCGGGGACACTTTCCAAGAGACCCAGTACTTC

J gene: TRBJ1-1
clone size: -
V gene: TRBV18
D gene: TRBD1
CDR3 protein: CASSPVDRVTNTEAFF
CDR3 DNA: TGTGCCAGCTCACCTGTAGACAGGGTCACGAACACTGAAGCTTTCTTT

J gene: TRBJ1-2
clone size: -
V gene: TRBV2
D gene: -
CDR3 protein: CASSDGGRSYGYTF
CDR3 DNA: TGTGCCAGCAGTGACGGCGGGCGGAGTTATGGCTACACCTTC

J gene: TRBJ1-1
clone size: few
V gene: TRBV2
D gene: -
CDR3 protein: CASSEQGPRGVAAFF
CDR3 DNA: TGTGCCAGCAGTGAACAGGGCCCTCGGGGGGTTGCAGCTTTCTTT

J gene: TRBJ2-3
clone size: few
V gene: TRBV9
D gene: TRBD2
CDR3 protein: CASSSGLAGGTGTDTQYF
CDR3 DNA: TGTGCCAGCAGCTCGGGACTAGCGGGGGGGACGGGCACAGATACGCAGTATTTT

J gene: TRBJ1-1
clone size: -
V gene: TRBV19
D gene: -
CDR3 protein: CASSKKIPNTEAFF
CDR3 DNA: TGTGCCAGTAGTAAAAAAATCCCTAACACTGAAGCTTTCTTT

J gene: TRBJ1-4
clone size: -
V gene: TRBV7-9
D gene: -
CDR3 protein: CASSFINGEKLFF
CDR3 DNA: TGTGCCAGCAGCTTCATAAACGGTGAAAAACTGTTTTTT

J gene: TRBJ2-3
clone size: -
V gene: TRBV19
D gene: TRBD2
CDR3 protein: CASSIGRGLSTDTQYF
CDR3 DNA: TGTGCCAGTAGTATAGGCCGGGGACTAAGCACAGATACGCAGTATTTT

J gene: TRBJ1-1
clone size: -
V gene: TRBV5-1
D gene: TRBD1
CDR3 protein: CASSLQTGSTEAFF
CDR3 DNA: TGCGCCAGCAGCTTGCAGACAGGGAGCACTGAAGCTTTCTTT

J gene: TRBJ1-3
clone size: -
V gene: TRBV30
D gene: -
CDR3 protein: CATRGTGNTIYF
CDR3 DNA: TGTGCCACGCGGGGTACTGGAAACACCATATATTTT

J gene: TRBJ2-5
clone size: -
V gene: TRBV7-2
D gene: -
CDR3 protein: CASSLDEPGSLTQYF
CDR3 DNA: TGTGCCAGCAGCTTAGACGAGCCGGGTTCGTTGACCCAGTACTTC

J gene: TRBJ2-3
clone size: -
V gene: TRBV5-1
D gene: -
CDR3 protein: CASSLGRDTQYF
CDR3 DNA: TGCGCCAGCAGCTTGGGGAGAGATACGCAGTATTTT

J gene: TRBJ1-2
clone size: -
V gene: TRBV18
D gene: -
CDR3 protein: CASSPSGQGGYTF
CDR3 DNA: TGTGCCAGCTCACCAAGTGGACAAGGTGGCTACACCTTC

J gene: TRBJ1-4
clone size: -
V gene: TRBV19
D gene: TRBD1
CDR3 protein: CASRGYRGATNEKLFF
CDR3 DNA: TGTGCCAGTAGGGGGTACAGGGGTGCAACTAATGAAAAACTGTTTTTT